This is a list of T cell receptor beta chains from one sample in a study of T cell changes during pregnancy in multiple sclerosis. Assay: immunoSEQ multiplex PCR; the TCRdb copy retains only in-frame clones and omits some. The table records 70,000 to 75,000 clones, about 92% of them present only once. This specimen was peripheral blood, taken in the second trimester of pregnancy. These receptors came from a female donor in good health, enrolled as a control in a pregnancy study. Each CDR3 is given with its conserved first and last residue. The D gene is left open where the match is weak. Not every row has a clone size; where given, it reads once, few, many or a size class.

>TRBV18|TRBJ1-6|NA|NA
CASSLQGDYNSPLHF
TGTGCCAGCTCACTACAGGGAGACTATAATTCACCCCTCCACTTT
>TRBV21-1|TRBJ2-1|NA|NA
CASSKGDRGSYNEQFF
TGTGCCAGCAGCAAAGGGGACAGGGGTTCCTACAATGAGCAGTTCTTC
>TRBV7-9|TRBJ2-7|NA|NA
CASMRGTVYEQYF
TGTGCCAGCATGAGGGGGACGGTCTACGAGCAGTACTTC
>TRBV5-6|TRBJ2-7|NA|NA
CASSLGTGYYEQYF
TGTGCCAGCAGCTTGGGCACAGGTTACTACGAGCAGTACTTC
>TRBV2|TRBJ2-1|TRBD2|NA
CASSRRLAGLVNEQFF
TGTGCCAGCAGCAGAAGACTAGCGGGGCTGGTCAATGAGCAGTTCTTC
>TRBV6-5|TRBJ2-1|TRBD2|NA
CASSYGTRAYNEQFF
TGTGCCAGCAGTTACGGGACTAGAGCTTACAATGAGCAGTTCTTC
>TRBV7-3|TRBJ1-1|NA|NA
CASSLTQNTEAFF
TGTGCCAGCAGCTTAACCCAGAACACTGAAGCTTTCTTT
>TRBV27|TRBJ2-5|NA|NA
CASSSGTQYF
TGTGCCAGCAGTTCAGGGACCCAGTACTTC
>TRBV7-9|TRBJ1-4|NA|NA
CASSLWSTRGEKLFF
TGTGCCAGCAGCTTATGGAGCACTCGGGGTGAAAAACTGTTTTTT
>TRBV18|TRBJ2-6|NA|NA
CASSRQGSNVLTF
TGTGCCAGCTCACGGCAGGGATCCAACGTCCTGACTTTC
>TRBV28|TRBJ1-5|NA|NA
CASSLRGGLNQPQHF
TGTGCCAGCAGTTTACGGGGGGGCTTGAATCAGCCCCAGCATTTT
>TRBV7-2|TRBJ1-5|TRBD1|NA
CASTLGQGQPQHF
TGTGCCAGCACCCTCGGACAGGGTCAGCCCCAGCATTTT
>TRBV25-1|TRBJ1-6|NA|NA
CASSELAGAVGGSPLHF
TGTGCCAGCAGTGAACTGGCGGGGGCCGTTGGTGGGTCACCCCTCCACTTT
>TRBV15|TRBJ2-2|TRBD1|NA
CATSRQSTGMGELFF
TGTGCCACCAGCCGGCAGTCGACAGGGATGGGGGAGCTGTTTTTT
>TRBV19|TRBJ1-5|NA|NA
CASSLQGGPQHF
TGTGCCAGTAGTCTACAGGGCGGGCCCCAGCATTTT
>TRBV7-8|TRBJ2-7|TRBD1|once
CASSVQGQHSYEQYF
TGTGCCAGCAGCGTTCAGGGACAGCACTCCTACGAGCAGTACTTC
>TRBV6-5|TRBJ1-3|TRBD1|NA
CASGGQAFSGNTIYF
TGTGCCAGCGGGGGACAGGCATTCTCTGGAAACACCATATATTTT
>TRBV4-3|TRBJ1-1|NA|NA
CASSQERGRGTEAFF
TGCGCCAGCAGCCAAGAACGCGGCAGGGGCACTGAAGCTTTCTTT
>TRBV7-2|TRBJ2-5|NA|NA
CASSLTITGLVGGETQYF
TGTGCCAGCAGCCTAACAATTACAGGGCTGGTCGGTGGAGAGACCCAGTACTTC
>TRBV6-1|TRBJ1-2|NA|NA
CASSVLAAYGYTF
TGTGCCAGCAGTGTATTGGCCGCCTATGGCTACACCTTC
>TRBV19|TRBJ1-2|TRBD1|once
CASSIGTEYGYTF
TGTGCCAGTAGTATCGGGACAGAATATGGCTACACCTTC
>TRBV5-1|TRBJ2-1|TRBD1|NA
CASSYGDRPSYNEQFF
TGCGCCAGCAGCTATGGGGACAGGCCCTCCTACAATGAGCAGTTCTTC
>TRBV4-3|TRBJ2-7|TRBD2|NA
CASSLAGEFYEQYF
TGCGCCAGCAGTTTAGCGGGGGAGTTCTACGAGCAGTACTTC
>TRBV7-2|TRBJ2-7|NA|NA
CASSLVGGNSYEQYF
TGTGCCAGCAGCTTAGTTGGAGGGAACTCCTACGAGCAGTACTTC
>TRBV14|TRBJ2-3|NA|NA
CASSANRRDTQYF
TGTGCCAGCTCTGCGAACAGGAGAGATACGCAGTATTTT
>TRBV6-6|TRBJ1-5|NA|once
CASSYATGKDQPQHF
TGTGCCAGCAGTTACGCGACGGGGAAAGATCAGCCCCAGCATTTT
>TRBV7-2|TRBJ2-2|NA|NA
CASRHTGRTGELFF
TGTGCCAGCAGACACACAGGGCGCACCGGGGAGCTGTTTTTT
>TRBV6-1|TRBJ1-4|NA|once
CASSDPGRGIEKLFF
TGTGCCAGCAGTGATCCCGGCAGAGGGATTGAAAAACTGTTTTTT
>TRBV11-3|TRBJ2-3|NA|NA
CASSPGEGADTQYF
TGTGCCAGCAGCCCAGGAGAGGGAGCGGATACGCAGTATTTT
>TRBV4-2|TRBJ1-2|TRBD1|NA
CASSQDAGTEYGYTF
TGTGCCAGCAGCCAAGATGCGGGGACAGAGTATGGCTACACCTTC
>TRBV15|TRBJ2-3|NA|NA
CATSRGAGWSTDTQYF
TGTGCCACCAGCAGAGGGGCAGGTTGGAGCACAGATACGCAGTATTTT
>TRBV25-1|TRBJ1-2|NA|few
CASSEPGGDGYTF
TGTGCCAGCAGTGAACCGGGCGGGGATGGCTACACCTTC
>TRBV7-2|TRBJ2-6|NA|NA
CASSLEAGYSGANVLTF
TGTGCCAGCAGCTTAGAGGCAGGATACTCTGGGGCCAACGTCCTGACTTTC
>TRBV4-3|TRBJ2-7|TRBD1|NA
CASSPRQGKYEQYF
TGCGCCAGCAGCCCCCGACAGGGTAAATACGAGCAGTACTTC
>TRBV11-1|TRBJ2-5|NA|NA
CASSSRETQYF
TGTGCCAGCAGCTCGCGAGAGACCCAGTACTTC
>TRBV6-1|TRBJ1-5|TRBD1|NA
CASSVGDRVRGNQPQHF
TGTGCCAGCAGTGTAGGGGACAGGGTAAGGGGCAATCAGCCCCAGCATTTT
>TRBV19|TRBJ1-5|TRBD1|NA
CASSKSRDRRYQPQHF
TGTGCCAGTAGTAAAAGCCGGGACAGGCGATATCAGCCCCAGCATTTT
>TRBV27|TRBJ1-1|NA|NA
CASKLFGHTGNTEAFF
TGTGCCAGCAAATTATTTGGCCATACAGGGAACACTGAAGCTTTCTTT
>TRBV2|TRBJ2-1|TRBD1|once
CASSERDREFF
TGTGCCAGCAGCGAACGGGACAGGGAGTTCTTC
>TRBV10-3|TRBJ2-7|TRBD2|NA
CAISVGVAGGQEQYF
TGTGCCATCAGTGTCGGAGTAGCGGGGGGGCAGGAGCAGTACTTC
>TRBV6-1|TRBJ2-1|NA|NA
CASTYNEQFF
TGTGCCAGTACCTACAATGAGCAGTTCTTC
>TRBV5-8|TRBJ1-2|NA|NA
CASSLTGWIYGYTF
TGTGCCAGCAGCTTGACCGGGTGGATCTATGGCTACACCTTC
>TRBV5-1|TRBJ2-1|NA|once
CASSLAGAEQFF
TGCGCCAGCAGCTTGGCAGGGGCTGAGCAGTTCTTC
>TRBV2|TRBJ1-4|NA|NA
CASRVYEPYEKLFF
TGTGCCAGCAGGGTATATGAGCCTTATGAAAAACTGTTTTTT
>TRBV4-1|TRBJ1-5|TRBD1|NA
CASSPNRGRTYQPQHF
TGCGCCAGCAGCCCGAACAGGGGGCGCACATATCAGCCCCAGCATTTT
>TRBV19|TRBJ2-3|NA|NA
CASALVAADTQYF
TGTGCCAGCGCACTAGTTGCGGCAGATACGCAGTATTTT
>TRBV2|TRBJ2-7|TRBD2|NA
CASSLPSGGSYEQYF
TGTGCCAGCAGCCTTCCTAGCGGGGGATCCTACGAGCAGTACTTC
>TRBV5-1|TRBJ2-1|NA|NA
CASSLTGDSYNEQFF
TGCGCCAGCAGCTTGACCGGAGACTCCTACAATGAGCAGTTCTTC
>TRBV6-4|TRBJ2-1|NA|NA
CASSDGPGSAEQFF
TGTGCCAGCAGTGACGGCCCTGGGAGCGCCGAGCAGTTCTTC
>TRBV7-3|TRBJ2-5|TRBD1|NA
CASSRTGPSEETQYF
TGTGCCAGCAGCCGGACAGGGCCTTCCGAAGAGACCCAGTACTTC
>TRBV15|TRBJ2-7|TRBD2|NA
CATSRSLGGSSYEQYF
TGTGCCACCAGCAGGTCCCTGGGGGGGAGCTCCTACGAGCAGTACTTC
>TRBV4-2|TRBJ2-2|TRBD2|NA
CASSQDLASGDNTGELFF
TGTGCCAGCAGCCAAGATCTGGCTAGCGGGGACAACACCGGGGAGCTGTTTTTT